This record looks at one T cell receptor (beta chain) sequence and its context. Its specific antigen is unknown. HCMV-specific IgG was detected in serum with a commercial ELISA kit to determine HCMV serostatus. Ficoll density gradient centrifugation was used to isolate peripheral blood mononuclear cells from blood. This entry belongs to a study of T cells expressing NK-cell markers (dated by TCRdb to 2020 to 2021). Background on the whole study: Under 10 donors provided sorted CD3+CD56+NKG2C+, CD3+CD56+NKG2C- and CD3+CD56-NKG2C+ T-cell subsets, whose TCR beta-chain repertoires were profiled. Among the eight sequenced donors, seven were HCMV-seropositive and one was HCMV-seronegative. The study sequenced eight donors, all healthy volunteers chosen at random: three men and five women. Illumina HiSeq 2000/2500, MiSeq or NextSeq was used to sequence libraries as 2 x 150 bp reads. Results and caveats for the whole study, not just this receptor: Whether the expanded NKG2C-expressing T cell clones were specific for HCMV antigens was left unclear. Those dominant clonotypes were again the most abundant among CD3+CD56-NKG2C+ cells in a handful of donors, at 28.3-60.1%. In over five donors, the dominant CD3+CD56+NKG2C+ clonotypes were among the top 10 CD8+ clonotypes and accounted for about 1.0-7.0% of CD8+ T cells.

Instrument used: Illumina HiSeq 2000. The TCR beta cDNA libraries were made using 5'RACE template switching, a step that added both a universal primer site and unique molecular identifiers. Priming for cDNA synthesis came from the TCR beta constant segment, and two successive PCR amplification steps followed. The study's processing was this. MIGEC was used to demultiplex reads and group reads by UMI, and MiTCR was used to assemble and quantify clonotypes. Only TCR cDNA sequences supported by at least two reads were kept to exclude erroneous sequences. The tcR package was used for downstream repertoire analysis, and clonotypes were matched across fractions by CDR3 nucleotide sequence plus V segment. VDJmatch was used to annotate antigen specificity against VDJdb, with one amino acid substitution in CDR3 permitted. TCRdb reprocessed the public reads and reports one entry per CDR3 protein sequence, without DNA. For this entry, the V and J calls and clone size follow TCRdb and not the study's own pipeline. The table held for this sample gives some 140,000 distinct CDR3 sequences. The top ten constitute about 39% of the sample.

The clonotype originates from a woman aged 50 to 60 in good health. Donor details come from another sample of the same person, matched by shared clones. Material for sequencing was blood T cells: a sorted CD56 or NKG2C T cell subset, CD4+ or CD8+ T cells, or bulk PBMC T cells (not recorded which).

This receptor carries the CDR3 CASSLGLAGVGEQYF. The V and J segments used are TRBV27 and TRBJ2-7; TCRdb names TRBD2, which stays unverified in the absence of DNA. The CDR3 has 15 amino acids, counting the end cysteine and phenylalanine. A DNA sequence was not provided. CDR1 and CDR2, per the germline V gene (reference sequence), are MNHEY and SMNVEV.